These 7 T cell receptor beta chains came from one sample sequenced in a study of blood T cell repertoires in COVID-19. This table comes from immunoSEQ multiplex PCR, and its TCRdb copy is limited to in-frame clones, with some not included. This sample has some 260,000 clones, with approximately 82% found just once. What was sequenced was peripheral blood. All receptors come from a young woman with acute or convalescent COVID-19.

CDR3 protein: CASSRGQGAGWSGNTIYF. The DNA for the CDR3 is TGTGCCAGCAGCCGGGGACAGGGGGCAGGGTGGTCTGGAAACACCATATATTTT. V and J are TRBV28 and TRBJ1-3; 12 bases are a match to TRBD1. V gave up 6 bases and J gave up 1 base; unmatched junction bases: 10. Germline V gene lookup returns CDR1 MDHEN and CDR2 SYDVKM. The CDR3 is 18 amino acids. Full variable domain (outside the CDR3, taken from reference TRBV28 and TRBJ1-3): DVKVTQSSRYLVKRTGEKVFLECVQDMDHENMFWYRQDPGLGLRLIYFSYDVKMKEKGDIPEGYSVSREKKERFSLILESASTNQTSMYLCASSRGQGAGWSGNTIYFGEGSWLTVV.

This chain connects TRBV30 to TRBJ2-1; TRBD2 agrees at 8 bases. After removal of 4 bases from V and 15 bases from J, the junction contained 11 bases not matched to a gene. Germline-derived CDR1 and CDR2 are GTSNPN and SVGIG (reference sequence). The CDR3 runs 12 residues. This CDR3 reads CAWTPSGPILFF. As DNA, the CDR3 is TGTGCCTGGACCCCTAGCGGGCCAATTCTGTTCTTC.

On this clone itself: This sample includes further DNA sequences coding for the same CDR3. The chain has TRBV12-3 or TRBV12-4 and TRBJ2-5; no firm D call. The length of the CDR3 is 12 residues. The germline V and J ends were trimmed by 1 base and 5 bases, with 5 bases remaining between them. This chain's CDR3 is CASSLVEETQYF. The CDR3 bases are TGTGCCAGCAGTTTAGTGGAGGAGACCCAGTACTTC.

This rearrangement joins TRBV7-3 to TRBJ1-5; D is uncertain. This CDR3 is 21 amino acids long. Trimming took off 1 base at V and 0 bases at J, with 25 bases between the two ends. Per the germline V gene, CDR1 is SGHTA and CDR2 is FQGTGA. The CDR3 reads CASSLRPDGRTDSYSNQPQHF. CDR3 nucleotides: TGTGCCAGCAGCTTAAGGCCGGATGGTCGGACGGACTCTTATAGCAATCAGCCCCAGCATTTT.

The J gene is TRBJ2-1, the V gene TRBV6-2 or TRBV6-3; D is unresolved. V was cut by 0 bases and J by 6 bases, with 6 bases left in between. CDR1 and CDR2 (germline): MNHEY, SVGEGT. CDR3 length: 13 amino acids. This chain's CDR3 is CASSYSGSNEQFF. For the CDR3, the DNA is TGTGCCAGCAGTTACTCCGGGTCCAATGAGCAGTTCTTC.

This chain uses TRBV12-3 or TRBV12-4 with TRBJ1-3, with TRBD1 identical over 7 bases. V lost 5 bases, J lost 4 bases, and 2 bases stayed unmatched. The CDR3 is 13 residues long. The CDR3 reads CASSRQGGNTIYF. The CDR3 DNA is TGTGCCAGCAGTCGACAGGGCGGAAACACCATATATTTT.

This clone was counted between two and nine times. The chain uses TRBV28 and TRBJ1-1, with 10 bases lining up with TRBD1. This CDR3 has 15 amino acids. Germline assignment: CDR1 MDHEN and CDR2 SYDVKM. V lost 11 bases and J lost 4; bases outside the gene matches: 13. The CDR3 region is CALQRWGTGATEAFF. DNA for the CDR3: TGTGCCTTACAAAGATGGGGGACAGGGGCCACTGAAGCTTTCTTT.